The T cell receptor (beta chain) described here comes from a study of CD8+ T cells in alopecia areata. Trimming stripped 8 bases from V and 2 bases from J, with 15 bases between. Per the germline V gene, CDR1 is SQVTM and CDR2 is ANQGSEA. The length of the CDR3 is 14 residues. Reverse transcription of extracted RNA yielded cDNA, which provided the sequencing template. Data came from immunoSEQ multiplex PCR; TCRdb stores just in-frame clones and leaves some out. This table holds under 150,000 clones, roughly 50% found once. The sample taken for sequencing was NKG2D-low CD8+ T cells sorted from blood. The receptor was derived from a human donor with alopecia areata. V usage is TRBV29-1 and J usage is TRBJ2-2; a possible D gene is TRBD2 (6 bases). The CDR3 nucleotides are TGCAGCCATTTGAGTAGCGGCAACACCGGGGAGCTGTTTTTT. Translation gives CSHLSSGNTGELFF.